The following is a T cell receptor (beta chain) sequence with its context. The antigen is not known. The CDR3 contains 13 residues. Trimming removed 4 bases from V and 9 bases from J; junction bases left unmatched: 2. CDR1 is SGHTA, CDR2 FQGNSA, per germline. The data derive from a study of shared clonotypes between healthy human individuals. General study points: The authors sampled blood alone, and tissue repertoires likely differ.

Naive CD45RA+ and memory CD45RA-negative subsets were split from CD4+ cells. Here immunoSEQ multiplex PCR was the method, and the copy in TCRdb shows in-frame clones only, minus some. The sample gives roughly 2 million clones, approximately 96% of which show up once; about 0.13% is in the top ten. This TCR derives from a man between 18 and 29 years old in good health. The chain joins TRBV7-2 to TRBJ1-6, with 8 bases identical to TRBD1. Sequencing used naive CD4+ T cells sorted from blood. Subset meaning: CD45RA+ positively selected. CDR3 region: CASSYTGGSPLHF. The DNA of the CDR3 is TGTGCCAGCAGCTATACAGGGGGTTCACCCCTCCACTTT. The full variable domain, in which reference TRBV7-2 and TRBJ1-6 provide the parts outside the CDR3, is GAGVSQSPSNKVTEKGKDVELRCDPISGHTALYWYRQSLGQGLEFLIYFQGNSAPDKSGLPSDRFSAERTGGSVSTLTIQRTQQEDSAVYLCASSYTGGSPLHFGNGTRLTVT.